Listed here are 14 T cell receptor beta chains from one sample, sequenced in a study of regulatory T cells in long-lasting Graves disease. Building of the TCR beta libraries involved iRepertoire HTBI primers and Arm-PCR of CDR3 regions. Each CDR3 protein is one row after TCRdb ran MiXCR on the multiplex PCR reads. The sample has some 330,000 distinct CDR3 sequences; 12% are singletons. Described time point: newly diagnosed GD, antithyroid drugs for less than 3 months. Scientists built the TCR library using RNA that was extracted from PBMCs. These data also featured in a second study, about T cells in Graves' hyperthyroidism and ophthalmopathy.

The sample in question was peripheral blood mononuclear cells (PBMCs), obtained at new diagnosis, from a patient treated with antithyroid drugs. The receptors here all came from a woman aged 18-29 years with Graves disease.

This clonotype has a count of ten or more. The J gene is TRBJ2-1, the V gene TRBV12-3 or TRBV12-4, with 8 positions matching TRBD2. The ends lost 6 bases at V and 8 bases at J; junction bases unmatched: 12. This CDR3 is 15 amino acids long. CDR3 nucleotides: TGTGCCAGCAGCACCGGGACGGGGGGGCTTGATGAGCAGTTCTTC. Its protein is CASSTGTGGLDEQFF.

This chain uses TRBV29-1 with TRBJ2-1; TRBD2 matches 11 bases. The V and J ends lost 4 bases and 3 bases, in that order; junction bases with no gene match: 11. Germline CDR1 and CDR2: SQVTM and ANQGSEA. This CDR3 is 17 amino acids long. This CDR3 reads CSVVGLAGGTFYNEQFF. The CDR3 nucleotides are TGCAGCGTTGTGGGGCTAGCGGGAGGAACCTTCTACAATGAGCAGTTCTTC.

This clonotype has only a few counts. The J gene is TRBJ2-7, the V gene TRBV20-1; no clear D gene. Germline V gives CDR1 DFQATT, CDR2 SNEGSKA (reference sequence). The V end was cut by 0 bases, the J end by 3 bases, with 12 bases between. The CDR3 loop spans 14 amino acids. The CDR3 loop is CSARDGSLNYEQYF. Written as DNA, the CDR3 is TGCAGTGCTAGAGACGGTAGCTTGAACTACGAGCAGTACTTC.

This chain links TRBV9 with TRBJ2-5; TRBD2 is a possible D gene (6 bases). V was shortened by 2 bases and J by 3 bases, with 20 bases between the two germline ends. The CDR3 covers 17 residues. Germline V gene sequence: CDR1 SGDLS, CDR2 YYNGEE. CDR3 sequence (DNA): TGTGCCAGCAGCGTCGGGGGTCCCTACCCCTCTGAAGAGACCCAGTACTTC. Translation gives CASSVGGPYPSEETQYF.

This clonotype was recorded at least ten times. V gene TRBV6-2 or TRBV6-3 combines with J gene TRBJ2-1; 9 bases agree with TRBD2. CDR1 is MNHEY and CDR2 is SVGEGT in the germline V gene. The CDR3 spans 15 residues. J was trimmed by 6 bases and V by 2 bases; bases with no gene match: 5. The chain's CDR3 is CASSYGREGVNEQFF. The DNA for the CDR3 is TGTGCCAGCAGTTACGGGCGGGAGGGGGTCAATGAGCAGTTCTTC.

Ten or more counts support this clonotype. This CDR3 is CASSMGSNEQYF. The CDR3 DNA follows: TGTGCCAGTAGTATGGGCAGCAACGAGCAGTACTTC. The V gene is TRBV19, the J gene TRBJ2-7, with D hard to call. CDR3 size: 12 residues. CDR1 is LNHDA, CDR2 SQIVND, per germline (reference sequence). Trimming stripped 3 bases from V and 5 bases from J, with 8 bases between.

Concerning this clonotype itself: One end of the junction is discordant with germline, which a read error may explain. This CDR3 reads CAGSIAGGRTDTQYF. CDR3 DNA: TGTGCCGGCAGTATAGCGGGGGGACGCACAGATACGCAGTATTTT. The rearrangement joins TRBV7-2 to TRBJ2-3, with 10 positions matching TRBD2. Germline assignment: CDR1 SGHTA and CDR2 FQGNSA. CDR3 length equals 15 residues.

The table lists this clonotype with many counts. The V call is TRBV7-2, the J call TRBJ2-2; 7 nucleotides agree with TRBD2. CDR3 length: 17 residues. Unmatched junction bases numbered 12, after V lost 5 bases and J lost 3 bases. The germline gives CDR1 SGHTA, CDR2 FQGNSA. Here the CDR3 DNA reads TGTGCCAGCAGCCAGCGGGCGGGAGTAACTTACACCGGGGAGCTGTTTTTT. Its protein is CASSQRAGVTYTGELFF.

Many counts were recorded for this clonotype. The genes are TRBV9 and TRBJ2-1; D is perhaps TRBD1 (7 bases). Trimming left V 2 bases short and J 7 bases short, with 10 bases between. The CDR3 is 13 amino acids. The germline gives CDR1 SGDLS, CDR2 YYNGEE. This CDR3 is CASSVAGQNEQFF. In DNA form, the CDR3 reads TGTGCCAGCAGCGTCGCGGGACAGAATGAGCAGTTCTTC.

The V gene is TRBV7-9, the J gene TRBJ2-4, with 7 bases fitting TRBD1. CDR1 and CDR2 (germline): SEHNR, FQNEAQ (reference sequence). The CDR3 spans 16 residues. The trim removed 5 bases at V and 2 bases at J, leaving 9 bases unmatched. The CDR3 spells CASSPPPGQPKNIQYF. The CDR3 DNA reads TGTGCCAGCAGCCCCCCCCCGGGACAGCCCAAAAACATTCAGTACTTC.

The chain couples TRBV6-5 to TRBJ2-7, with D possibly matching TRBD2 (6 bases). Germline CDR1 and CDR2: MNHEY and SVGAGI. Trimming took 1 base from V and 3 from J, leaving 13 bases between them. The CDR3 has 15 residues. Written as DNA, the CDR3 is TGTGCCAGCAGTTACTACCCCGGGACTTTCTACGAGCAGTACTTC. Translation: CASSYYPGTFYEQYF.

This clonotype was found once. The chain couples TRBV3-1 to TRBJ1-1; no firm D call. The CDR3 covers 13 residues. Trimming removed 4 bases from V and 2 bases from J, with 8 bases in between. The germline V gene encodes CDR1 LGHDT and CDR2 YNNKEL (reference sequence). The CDR3 DNA sequence: TGTGCCAGCAGCCCCTTGTGTAACACTGAAGCTTTCTTT. This translates into CASSPLCNTEAFF.

At least ten counts were recorded for this clonotype. The chain couples TRBV12-3 or TRBV12-4 to TRBJ2-5; weak D call: TRBD2 (6 bases). V dropped 6 bases and J dropped 1 base, with 12 bases sitting between them. This CDR3 has 14 residues. CDR3 in DNA: TGTGCCAGCAGACCCGGTAGCGGCCAAGAGACCCAGTACTTC. Protein product: CASRPGSGQETQYF.

About this clonotype itself: A much larger clone lies a single base off, so this may be a read error. This chain connects TRBV5-1 to TRBJ1-1, with TRBD1 matching over 9 bases. Germline CDR1 and CDR2: SGHRS and YFSETQ. This CDR3 is built from 15 residues. The CDR3 DNA is TGCGCCAACAGCTACCCGACAGGGGGGAACACTGAAGCTTTCTTT. Translating gives CANSYPTGGNTEAFF. Full variable domain (outside the CDR3, taken from reference TRBV5-1 and TRBJ1-1): KAGVTQTPRYLIKTRGQQVTLSCSPISGHRSVSWYQQTPGQGLQFLFEYFSETQRNKGNFPGRFSGRQFSNSRSEMNVSTLELGDSALYLCANSYPTGGNTEAFFGQGTRLTVV.